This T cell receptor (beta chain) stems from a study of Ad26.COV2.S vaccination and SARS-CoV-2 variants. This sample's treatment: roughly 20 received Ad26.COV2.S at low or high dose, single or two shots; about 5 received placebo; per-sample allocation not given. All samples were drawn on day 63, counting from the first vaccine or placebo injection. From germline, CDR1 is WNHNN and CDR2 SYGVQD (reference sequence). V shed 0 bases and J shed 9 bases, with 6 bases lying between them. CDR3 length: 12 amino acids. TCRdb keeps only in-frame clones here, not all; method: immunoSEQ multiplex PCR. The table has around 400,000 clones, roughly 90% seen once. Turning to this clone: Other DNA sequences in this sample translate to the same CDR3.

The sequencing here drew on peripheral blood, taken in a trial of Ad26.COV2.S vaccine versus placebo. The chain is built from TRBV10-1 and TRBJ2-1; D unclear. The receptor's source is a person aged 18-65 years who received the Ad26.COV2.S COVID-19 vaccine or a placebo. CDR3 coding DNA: TGCGCCAGCAGTGAGTCCCGGGTTGAGCAGTTCTTC. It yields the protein CASSESRVEQFF.